The TCR beta chain described here comes from a study of OX40 agonist ivuxolimab in advanced cancers. Background on the study: Ivuxolimab doses were 0.01, 0.1, 0.3, 1.5, 3 or 10 mg/kg every 2 weeks.

CDR1 and CDR2 from the germline V gene are MNHNS and SASEGT. There are 18 residues in the CDR3. V lost 0 bases, J lost 7 bases, and 19 bases lay in between. Points on this clone: Its antigen is not known.

The data were produced by immunoSEQ multiplex PCR, yet TCRdb's version contains in-frame clones alone and is incomplete. The table lists 85,000 to 95,000 clones, 75% to 90% of them singletons, with 0.33% in the top ten. Study-level results: Antigen specificity remained undetermined for the expanded peripheral T cells.

The material sequenced was CD4+ or CD8+ T cells sorted from blood, taken in a trial of the OX40 agonist ivuxolimab. The V and J genes are TRBV6-1 and TRBJ1-6, with a tentative D call TRBD1 (5 bases). This TCR was recovered from an adult with an advanced solid tumor such as melanoma, head and neck, liver or kidney cancer. The CDR3 loop is CASSEAFGGYTSNSPLHF. As DNA, the CDR3 is TGTGCCAGCAGTGAAGCTTTTGGGGGTTACACCTCGAATTCACCCCTCCACTTT.